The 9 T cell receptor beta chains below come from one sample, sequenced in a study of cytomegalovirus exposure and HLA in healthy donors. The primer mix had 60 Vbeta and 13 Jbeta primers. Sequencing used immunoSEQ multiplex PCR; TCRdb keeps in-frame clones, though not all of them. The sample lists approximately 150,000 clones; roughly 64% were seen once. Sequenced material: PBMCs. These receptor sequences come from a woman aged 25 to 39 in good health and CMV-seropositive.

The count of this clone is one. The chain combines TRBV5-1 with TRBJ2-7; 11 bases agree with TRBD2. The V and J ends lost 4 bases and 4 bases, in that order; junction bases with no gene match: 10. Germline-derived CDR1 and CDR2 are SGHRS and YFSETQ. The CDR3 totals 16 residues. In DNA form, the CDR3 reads TGCGCCAGCAGCCATACTCCGGGACTAGCGGCATACGAGCAGTACTTC. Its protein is CASSHTPGLAAYEQYF.

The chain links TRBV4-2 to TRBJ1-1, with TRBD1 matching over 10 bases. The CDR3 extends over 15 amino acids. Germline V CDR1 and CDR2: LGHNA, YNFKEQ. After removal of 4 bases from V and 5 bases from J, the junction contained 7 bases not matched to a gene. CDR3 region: CASSRGTGAETEAFF. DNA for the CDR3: TGTGCCAGCAGCCGGGGGACAGGGGCCGAAACTGAAGCTTTCTTT.

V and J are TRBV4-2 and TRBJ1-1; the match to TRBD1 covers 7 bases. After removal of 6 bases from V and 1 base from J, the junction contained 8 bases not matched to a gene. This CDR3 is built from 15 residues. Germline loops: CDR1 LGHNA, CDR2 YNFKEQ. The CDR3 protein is CASRERTGENTEAFF. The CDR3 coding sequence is TGTGCCAGCAGGGAGAGGACAGGCGAGAACACTGAAGCTTTCTTT.

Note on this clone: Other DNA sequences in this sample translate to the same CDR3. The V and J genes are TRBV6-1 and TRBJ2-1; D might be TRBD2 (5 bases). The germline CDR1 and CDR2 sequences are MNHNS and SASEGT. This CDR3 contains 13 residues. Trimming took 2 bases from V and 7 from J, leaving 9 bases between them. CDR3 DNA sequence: TGTGCCAGCAGTGAAAATCGGGGTAATGAGCAGTTCTTC. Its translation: CASSENRGNEQFF.

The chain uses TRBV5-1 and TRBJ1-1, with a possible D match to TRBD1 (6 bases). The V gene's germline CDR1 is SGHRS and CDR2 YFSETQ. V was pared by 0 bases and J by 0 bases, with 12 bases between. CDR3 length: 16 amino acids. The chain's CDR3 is CASSLVGQPLNTEAFF. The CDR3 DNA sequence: TGCGCCAGCAGCTTGGTAGGACAGCCCTTGAACACTGAAGCTTTCTTT. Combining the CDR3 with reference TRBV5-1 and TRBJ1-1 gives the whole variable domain KAGVTQTPRYLIKTRGQQVTLSCSPISGHRSVSWYQQTPGQGLQFLFEYFSETQRNKGNFPGRFSGRQFSNSRSEMNVSTLELGDSALYLCASSLVGQPLNTEAFFGQGTRLTVV.

CDR3 DNA sequence: TGCGCCAGCAGCCAAGATGGGTTCAGGGGGCAAGAGACCCAGTACTTC. Translating gives CASSQDGFRGQETQYF. The rearrangement joins TRBV4-1 to TRBJ2-5; 7 bases map to TRBD1. The CDR3 covers 16 residues. From germline, CDR1 is MGHRA and CDR2 YSYEKL. V shed 0 bases and J 2 bases; nucleotides not matched to a gene: 6.

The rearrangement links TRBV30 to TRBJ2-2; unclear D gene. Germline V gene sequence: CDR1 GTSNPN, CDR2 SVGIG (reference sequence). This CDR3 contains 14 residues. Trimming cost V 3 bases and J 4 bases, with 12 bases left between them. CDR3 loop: CAWRYRSSTGELFF. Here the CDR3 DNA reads TGTGCCTGGAGGTATAGGTCTAGCACCGGGGAGCTGTTTTTT.

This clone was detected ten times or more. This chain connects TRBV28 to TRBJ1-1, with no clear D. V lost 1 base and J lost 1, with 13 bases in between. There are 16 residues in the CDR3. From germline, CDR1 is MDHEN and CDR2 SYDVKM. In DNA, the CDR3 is TGTGCCAGCAGTTTATACATTGGGCAGAAGAACACTGAAGCTTTCTTT. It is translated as CASSLYIGQKNTEAFF.

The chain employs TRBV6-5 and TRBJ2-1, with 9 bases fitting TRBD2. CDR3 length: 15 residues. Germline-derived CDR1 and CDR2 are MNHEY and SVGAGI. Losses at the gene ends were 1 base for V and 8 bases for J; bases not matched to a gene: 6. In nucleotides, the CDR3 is TGTGCCAGCAGTTACTTATGGCGGGGGGGCGATGAGCAGTTCTTC. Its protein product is CASSYLWRGGDEQFF.